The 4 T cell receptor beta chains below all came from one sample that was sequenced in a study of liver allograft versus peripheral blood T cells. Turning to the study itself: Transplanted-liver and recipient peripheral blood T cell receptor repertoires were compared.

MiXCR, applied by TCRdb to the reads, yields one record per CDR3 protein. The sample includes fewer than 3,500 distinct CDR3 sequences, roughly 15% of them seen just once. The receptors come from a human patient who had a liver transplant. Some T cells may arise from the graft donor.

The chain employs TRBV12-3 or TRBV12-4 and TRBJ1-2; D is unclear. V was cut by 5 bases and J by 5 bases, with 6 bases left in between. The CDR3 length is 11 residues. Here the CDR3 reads CASSQWYGYTF. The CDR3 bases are TGTGCCAGCAGTCAGTGGTATGGCTACACCTTC.

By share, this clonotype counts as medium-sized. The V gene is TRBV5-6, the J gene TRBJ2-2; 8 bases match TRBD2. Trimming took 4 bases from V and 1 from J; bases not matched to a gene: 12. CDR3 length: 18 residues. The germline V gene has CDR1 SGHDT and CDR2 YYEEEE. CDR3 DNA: TGTGCCAGCAGCCTCCCCCTGGGACTAGGGGGGAACACCGGGGAGCTGTTTTTT. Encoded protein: CASSLPLGLGGNTGELFF.

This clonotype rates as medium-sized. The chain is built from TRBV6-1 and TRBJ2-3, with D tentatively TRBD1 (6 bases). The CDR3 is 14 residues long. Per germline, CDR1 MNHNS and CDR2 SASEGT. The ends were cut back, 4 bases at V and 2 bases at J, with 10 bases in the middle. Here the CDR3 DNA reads TGTGCCAGCAGTGGGGGGCGGAACACAGATACGCAGTATTTT. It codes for CASSGGRNTDTQYF.

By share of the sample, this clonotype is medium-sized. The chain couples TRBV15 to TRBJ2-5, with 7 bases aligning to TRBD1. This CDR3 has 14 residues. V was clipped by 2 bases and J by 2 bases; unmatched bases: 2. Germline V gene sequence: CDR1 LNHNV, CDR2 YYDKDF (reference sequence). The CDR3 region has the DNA TGTGCCACCAGCAGACCGGGACAGCAAGAGACCCAGTACTTC. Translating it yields CATSRPGQQETQYF.